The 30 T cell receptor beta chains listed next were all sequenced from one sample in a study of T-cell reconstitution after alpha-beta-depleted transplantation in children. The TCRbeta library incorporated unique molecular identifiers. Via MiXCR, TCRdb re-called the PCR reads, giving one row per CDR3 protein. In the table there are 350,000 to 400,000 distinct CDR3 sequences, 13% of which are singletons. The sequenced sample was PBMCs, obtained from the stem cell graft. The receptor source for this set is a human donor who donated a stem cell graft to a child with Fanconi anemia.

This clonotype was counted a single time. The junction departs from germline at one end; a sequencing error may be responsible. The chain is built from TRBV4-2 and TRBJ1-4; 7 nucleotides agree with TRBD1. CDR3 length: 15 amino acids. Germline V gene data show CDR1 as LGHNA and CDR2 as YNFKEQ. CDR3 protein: CASSGSTGTSEKLFF. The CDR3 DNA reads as TGTGCCAGCAGCGGTTCGACAGGGACTAGTGAAAAACTGTTTTTT.

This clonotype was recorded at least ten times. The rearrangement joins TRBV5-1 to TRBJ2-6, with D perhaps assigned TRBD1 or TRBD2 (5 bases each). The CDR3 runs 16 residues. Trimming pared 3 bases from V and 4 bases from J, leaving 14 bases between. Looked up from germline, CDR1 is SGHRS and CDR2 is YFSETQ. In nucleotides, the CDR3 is TGCGCCAGCAGCTGGGGGACCACGCGGGGGGCCAACGTCCTGACTTTC. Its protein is CASSWGTTRGANVLTF.

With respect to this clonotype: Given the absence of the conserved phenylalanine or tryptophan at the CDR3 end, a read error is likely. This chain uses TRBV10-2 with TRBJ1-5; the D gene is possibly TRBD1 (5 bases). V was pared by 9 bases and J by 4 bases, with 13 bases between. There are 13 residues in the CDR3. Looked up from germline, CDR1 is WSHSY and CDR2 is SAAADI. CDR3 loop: CASSGTPNQPQHC. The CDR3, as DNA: TGCGCCAGTTCCGGGACCCCTAATCAGCCCCAGCATTGT.

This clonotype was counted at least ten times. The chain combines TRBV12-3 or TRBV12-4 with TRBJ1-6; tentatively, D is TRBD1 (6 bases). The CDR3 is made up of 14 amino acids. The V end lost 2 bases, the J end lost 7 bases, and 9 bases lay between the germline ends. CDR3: CASSLRGGNSPLHF. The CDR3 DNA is TGTGCCAGCAGTTTAAGAGGGGGGAATTCACCCCTCCACTTT.

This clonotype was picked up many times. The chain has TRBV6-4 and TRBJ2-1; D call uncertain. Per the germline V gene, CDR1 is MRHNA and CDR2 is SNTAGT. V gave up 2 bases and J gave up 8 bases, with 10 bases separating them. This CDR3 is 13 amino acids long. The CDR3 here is CASSDAPRHEQFF. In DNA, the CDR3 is TGTGCCAGCAGTGACGCCCCCAGGCATGAGCAGTTCTTC.

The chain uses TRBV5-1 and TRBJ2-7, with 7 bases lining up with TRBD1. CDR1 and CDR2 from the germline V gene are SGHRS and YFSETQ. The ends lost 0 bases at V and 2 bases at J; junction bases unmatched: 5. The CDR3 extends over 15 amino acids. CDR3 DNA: TGCGCCAGCAGCTTGGTGACAGGGAGAGCCTACGAGCAGTACTTC. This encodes CASSLVTGRAYEQYF.

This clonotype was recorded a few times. The CDR3 loop reads CASSVVSGLVNEQFF. The CDR3 DNA reads as TGTGCCAGCAGCGTAGTGTCGGGACTCGTAAATGAGCAGTTCTTC. V usage is TRBV9 and J usage is TRBJ2-1; D is possibly TRBD2 (6 bases). Germline V gene lookup returns CDR1 SGDLS and CDR2 YYNGEE. The CDR3 is 15 amino acids. V was shortened by 0 bases and J by 7 bases, with 14 bases between the two germline ends.

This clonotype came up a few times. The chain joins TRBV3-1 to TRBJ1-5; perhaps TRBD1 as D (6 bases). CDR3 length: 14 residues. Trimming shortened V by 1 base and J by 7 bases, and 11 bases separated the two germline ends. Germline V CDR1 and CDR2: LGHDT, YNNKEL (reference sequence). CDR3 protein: CASSQGNRVQPQHF. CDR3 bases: TGTGCCAGCAGCCAAGGGAACAGGGTACAGCCCCAGCATTTT. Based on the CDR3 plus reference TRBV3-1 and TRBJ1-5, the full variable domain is DTAVSQTPKYLVTQMGNDKSIKCEQNLGHDTMYWYKQDSKKFLKIMFSYNNKELIINETVPNRFSPKSPDKAHLNLHINSLELGDSAVYFCASSQGNRVQPQHFGDGTRLSIL.

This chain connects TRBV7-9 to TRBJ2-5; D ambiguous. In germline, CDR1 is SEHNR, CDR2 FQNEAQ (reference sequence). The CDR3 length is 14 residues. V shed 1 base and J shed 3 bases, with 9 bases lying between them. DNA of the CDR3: TGTGCCAGCAGCTTAGTCAGAGAGAAAGAGACCCAGTACTTC. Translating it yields CASSLVREKETQYF.

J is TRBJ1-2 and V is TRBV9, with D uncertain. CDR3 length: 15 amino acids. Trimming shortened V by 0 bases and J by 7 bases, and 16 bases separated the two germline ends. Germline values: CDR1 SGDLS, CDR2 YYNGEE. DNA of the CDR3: TGTGCCAGCAGCGTAGGAGAGGCTGCGACTGGTGGCTACACCTTC. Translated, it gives CASSVGEAATGGYTF.

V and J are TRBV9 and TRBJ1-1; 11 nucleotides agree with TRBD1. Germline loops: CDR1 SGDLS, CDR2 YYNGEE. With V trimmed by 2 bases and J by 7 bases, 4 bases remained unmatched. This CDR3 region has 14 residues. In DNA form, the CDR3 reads TGTGCCAGCAGCGTCTCCGGGACAGGGGGTGAAGCTTTCTTT. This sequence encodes CASSVSGTGGEAFF.

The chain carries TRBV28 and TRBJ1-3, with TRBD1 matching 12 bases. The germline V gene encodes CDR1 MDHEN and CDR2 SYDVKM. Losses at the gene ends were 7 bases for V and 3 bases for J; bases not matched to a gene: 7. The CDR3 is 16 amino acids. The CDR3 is CASTGTGGAGGNTIYF. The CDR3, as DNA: TGTGCCAGCACCGGGACAGGGGGCGCAGGTGGAAACACCATATATTTT.

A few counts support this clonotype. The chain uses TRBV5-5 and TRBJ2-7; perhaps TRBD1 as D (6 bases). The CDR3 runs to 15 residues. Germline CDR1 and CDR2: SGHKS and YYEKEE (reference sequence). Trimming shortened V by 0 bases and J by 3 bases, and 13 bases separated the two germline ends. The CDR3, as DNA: TGTGCCAGCAGCTTGGCCCCGGGACACTTCTACGAGCAGTACTTC. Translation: CASSLAPGHFYEQYF. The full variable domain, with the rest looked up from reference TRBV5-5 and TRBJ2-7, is DAGVTQSPTHLIKTRGQQVTLRCSPISGHKSVSWYQQVLGQGPQFIFQYYEKEERGRGNFPDRFSARQFPNYSSELNVNALLLGDSALYLCASSLAPGHFYEQYFGPGTRLTVT.

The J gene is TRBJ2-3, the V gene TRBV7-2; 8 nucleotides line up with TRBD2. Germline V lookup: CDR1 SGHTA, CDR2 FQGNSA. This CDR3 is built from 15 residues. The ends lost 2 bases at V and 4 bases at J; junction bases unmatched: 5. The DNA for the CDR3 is TGTGCCAGCAGCTTACAGACGGGGGGGCCAGATACGCAGTATTTT. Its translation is CASSLQTGGPDTQYF.

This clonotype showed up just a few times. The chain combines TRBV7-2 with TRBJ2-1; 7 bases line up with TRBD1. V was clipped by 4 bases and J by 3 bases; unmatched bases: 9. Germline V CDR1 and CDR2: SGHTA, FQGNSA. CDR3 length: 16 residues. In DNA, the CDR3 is TGTGCCAGCAGCTGGCCGGGACAGATCTTCTACAATGAGCAGTTCTTC. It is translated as CASSWPGQIFYNEQFF.

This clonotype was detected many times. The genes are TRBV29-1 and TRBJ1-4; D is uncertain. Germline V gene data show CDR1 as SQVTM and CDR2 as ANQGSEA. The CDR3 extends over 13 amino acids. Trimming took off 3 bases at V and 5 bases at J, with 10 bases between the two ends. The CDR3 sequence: CSVDQDGNEKLFF. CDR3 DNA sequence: TGCAGCGTTGACCAAGATGGGAATGAAAAACTGTTTTTT.

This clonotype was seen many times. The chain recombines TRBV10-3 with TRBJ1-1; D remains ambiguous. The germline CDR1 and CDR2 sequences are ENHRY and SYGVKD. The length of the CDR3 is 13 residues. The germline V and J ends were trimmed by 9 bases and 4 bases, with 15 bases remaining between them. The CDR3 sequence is CAMLKSPGTEAFF. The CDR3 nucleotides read TGTGCCATGCTTAAAAGCCCCGGCACTGAAGCTTTCTTT.

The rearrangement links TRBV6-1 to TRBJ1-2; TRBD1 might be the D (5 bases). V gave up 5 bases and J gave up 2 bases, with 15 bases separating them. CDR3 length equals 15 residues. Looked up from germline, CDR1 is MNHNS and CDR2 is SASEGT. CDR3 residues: CASSTAGNGNYGYTF. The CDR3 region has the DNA TGTGCCAGCAGTACGGCAGGGAACGGGAACTATGGCTACACCTTC.

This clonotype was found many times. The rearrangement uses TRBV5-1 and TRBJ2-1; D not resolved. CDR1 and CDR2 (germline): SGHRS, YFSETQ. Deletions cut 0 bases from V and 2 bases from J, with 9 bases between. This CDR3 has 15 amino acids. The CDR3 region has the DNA TGCGCCAGCAGCTTGGCTCAGTCCACCTACAATGAGCAGTTCTTC. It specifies CASSLAQSTYNEQFF.

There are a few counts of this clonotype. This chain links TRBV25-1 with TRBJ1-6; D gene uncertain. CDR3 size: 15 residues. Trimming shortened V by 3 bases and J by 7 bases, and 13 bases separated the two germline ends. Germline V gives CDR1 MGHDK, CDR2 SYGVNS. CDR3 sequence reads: CASSEPGSANSPLHF. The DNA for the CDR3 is TGTGCCAGCAGTGAGCCGGGATCGGCGAATTCACCCCTCCACTTT.

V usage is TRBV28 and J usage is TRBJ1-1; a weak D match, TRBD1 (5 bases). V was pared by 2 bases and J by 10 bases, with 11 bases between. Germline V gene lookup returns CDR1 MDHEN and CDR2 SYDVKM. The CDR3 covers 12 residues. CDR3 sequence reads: CASSLGLGLAFF. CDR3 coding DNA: TGTGCCAGCAGTTTAGGGCTGGGACTAGCTTTCTTT.

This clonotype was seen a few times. CDR3 sequence reads: CAWSVLADETYEQYF. The CDR3 DNA sequence: TGTGCCTGGAGTGTTCTTGCTGACGAAACCTACGAGCAGTACTTC. This chain links TRBV30 with TRBJ2-7; D is unresolved. CDR1 GTSNPN and CDR2 SVGIG come from the germline V gene (reference sequence). V lost 0 bases and J lost 2, with 14 bases in between. This CDR3 region has 15 residues.

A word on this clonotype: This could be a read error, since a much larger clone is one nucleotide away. Here the CDR3 reads CASSLMANSEAFF. CDR3 DNA: TGTGCCAGCAGTTTAATGGCGAACTCTGAAGCTTTCTTT. The chain uses TRBV12-3 or TRBV12-4 and TRBJ1-1; D ambiguous. CDR3 length: 13 amino acids.

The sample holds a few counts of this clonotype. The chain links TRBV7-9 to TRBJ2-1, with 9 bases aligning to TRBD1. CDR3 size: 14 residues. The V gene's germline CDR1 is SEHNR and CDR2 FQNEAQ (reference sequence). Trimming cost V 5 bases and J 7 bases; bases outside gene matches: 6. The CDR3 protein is CASSIYRGPNEQFF. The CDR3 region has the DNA TGTGCCAGCAGCATCTACAGGGGGCCAAATGAGCAGTTCTTC.

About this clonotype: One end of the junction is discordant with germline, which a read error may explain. The CDR3 spells CRARGYGLRGSSYEQYF. The CDR3 bases are TGCAGGGCTAGGGGTTATGGCCTGCGGGGGAGCTCCTACGAGCAGTACTTC. The J gene is TRBJ2-7, the V gene TRBV20-1; 7 nucleotides match TRBD2. Germline CDR1 reads DFQATT; CDR2 reads SNEGSKA (reference sequence). The CDR3 totals 17 residues.

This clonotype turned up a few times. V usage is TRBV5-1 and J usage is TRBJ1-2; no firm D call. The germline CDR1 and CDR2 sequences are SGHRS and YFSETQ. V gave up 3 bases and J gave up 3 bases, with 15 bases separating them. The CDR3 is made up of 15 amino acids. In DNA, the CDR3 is TGCGCCAGCAGCTCCCCGGACTCCGGGGACTATGGCTACACCTTC. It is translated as CASSSPDSGDYGYTF.

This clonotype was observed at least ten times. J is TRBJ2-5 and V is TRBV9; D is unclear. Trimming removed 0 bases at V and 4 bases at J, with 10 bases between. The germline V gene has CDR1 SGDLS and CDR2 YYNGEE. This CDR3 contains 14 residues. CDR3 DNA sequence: TGTGCCAGCAGCGTAGATTTTTCCCCAGAGACCCAGTACTTC. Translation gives CASSVDFSPETQYF.

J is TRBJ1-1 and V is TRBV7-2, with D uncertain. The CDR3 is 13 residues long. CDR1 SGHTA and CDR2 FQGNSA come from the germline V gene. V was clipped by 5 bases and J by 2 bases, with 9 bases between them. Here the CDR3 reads CASSEQRNTEAFF. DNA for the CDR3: TGTGCCAGCAGCGAACAGAGAAACACTGAAGCTTTCTTT.

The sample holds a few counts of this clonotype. The CDR3 nucleotides read TGTGCCAGCAGTTACTCGACGGGGTTGGATGGGGAGCTGTTTTTT. This codes for CASSYSTGLDGELFF. The chain has TRBV6-5 and TRBJ2-2, with D possibly being TRBD2 (5 bases). The CDR3 is made up of 15 amino acids. Germline V gene data show CDR1 as MNHEY and CDR2 as SVGAGI. V lost 0 bases and J 8 bases, leaving 13 bases between the germline ends.

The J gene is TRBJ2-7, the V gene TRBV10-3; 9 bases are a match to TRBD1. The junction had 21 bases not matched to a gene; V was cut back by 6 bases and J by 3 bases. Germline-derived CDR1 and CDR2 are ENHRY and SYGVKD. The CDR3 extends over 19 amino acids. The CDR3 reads CAISHRALGTGRENYEQYF. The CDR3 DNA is TGTGCCATCAGCCACAGGGCGTTGGGGACAGGGCGTGAGAACTACGAGCAGTACTTC.